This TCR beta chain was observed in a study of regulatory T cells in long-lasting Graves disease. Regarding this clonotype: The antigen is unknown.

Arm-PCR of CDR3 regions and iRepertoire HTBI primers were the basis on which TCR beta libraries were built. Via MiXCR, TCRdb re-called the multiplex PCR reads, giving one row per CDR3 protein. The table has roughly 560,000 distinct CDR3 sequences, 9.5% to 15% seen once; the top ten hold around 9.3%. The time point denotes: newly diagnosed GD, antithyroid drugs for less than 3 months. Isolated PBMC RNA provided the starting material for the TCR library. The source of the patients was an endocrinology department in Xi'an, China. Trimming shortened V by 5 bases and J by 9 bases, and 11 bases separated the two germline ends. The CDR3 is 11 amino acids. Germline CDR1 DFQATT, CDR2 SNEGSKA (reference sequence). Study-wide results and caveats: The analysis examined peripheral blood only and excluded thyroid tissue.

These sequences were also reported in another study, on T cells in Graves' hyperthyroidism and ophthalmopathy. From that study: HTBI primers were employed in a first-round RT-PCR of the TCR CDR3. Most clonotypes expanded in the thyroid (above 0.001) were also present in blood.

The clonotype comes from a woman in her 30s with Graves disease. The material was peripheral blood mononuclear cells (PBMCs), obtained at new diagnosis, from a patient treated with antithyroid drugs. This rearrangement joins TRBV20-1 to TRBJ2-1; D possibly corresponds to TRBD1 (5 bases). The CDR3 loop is CSASQAVEQFF. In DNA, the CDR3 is TGCAGTGCTTCACAGGCGGTTGAGCAGTTCTTC.